The entry below describes one TCR beta chain. This entry belongs to a study of blood T cell repertoires in COVID-19. For the study at large: Both acute and convalescent COVID-19 samples were obtained from the United States, Italy and Spain. PBMCs, B-cell-depleted T cells, or T cells were the source of the cDNA or gDNA that made up the material.

Original data processing: Amplified reference gene primers provided the basis for estimating nucleated cell counts. Sequenced by immunoSEQ multiplex PCR; TCRdb stores in-frame clones only, minus some. The V and J calls and clone size are taken from that table; D and trimming were inferred from the DNA. Of fewer than 150,000 clones in the sample, about 80% were seen once. The CDR3 covers 15 residues. Unmatched junction bases numbered 9, after V lost 1 base and J lost 8 bases. Looked up from germline, CDR1 is GTSNPN and CDR2 is SVGIG (reference sequence). The chain recombines TRBV30 with TRBJ1-2, with 11 bases fitting TRBD1. Input material: peripheral blood. This sequence was found in a woman between 45 and 65 years old with acute or convalescent COVID-19. The CDR3 DNA reads TGTGCCTGGAGTGCCGGACAGGGGGCTGTCGAAGGCTACACCTTC. Its protein is CAWSAGQGAVEGYTF.